The text below deals with one T cell receptor (beta chain). The antigen this receptor binds is unknown. Per-base quality was not reported, and no clone a single base away is much larger than it. The junction carries 14 bases between V and J, which are trimmed by 4 bases and 6 bases respectively. Including the terminal cysteine and phenylalanine, the CDR3 comprises 14 residues. CDR3 DNA is the only sequence kept; it has 42 bases, read in frame from the first base. In the germline V gene, CDR1 corresponds to SGHRS and CDR2 to YFSETQ. This entry is derived from a study of OX40 agonist ivuxolimab in advanced cancers. As for the study more broadly: Ivuxolimab was an agonistic, fully human IgG2 monoclonal antibody directed against OX40 (CD134), a costimulatory receptor. Intravenous ivuxolimab was administered to patients every 2 weeks at six dose levels: 0.01, 0.1, 0.3, 1.5, 3 and 10 mg/kg. Of the approximately 50 dose-escalation patients, hepatocellular carcinoma was present in about 20, melanoma in approximately 15, renal cell carcinoma in 9 and head and neck cancer in 9. In the dose-escalation cohort, over 65% of patients were male, and the mean age was around 60 years, with a range of about 23 to 80. Prior anti-PD-1, anti-PD-L1 or anti-CTLA-4 therapy was permitted, and checkpoint inhibitors had been received by under 50% of dose-escalation patients. Partial responses were achieved by three dose-escalation patients, of whom one had hepatocellular carcinoma and two had cutaneous melanoma. Peripheral TCRbeta sequencing aimed to test whether ivuxolimab altered TCR sequence diversity and caused clonal T-cell expansion. The monotherapy dose-escalation portion (N of about 52 patients) of the phase I ivuxolimab trial is reported in the paper. Study-wide conclusions, independent of this receptor: After ivuxolimab, more expanded clones were found on average in CD8+ T cells than in CD4+ T cells. In the 0.1-3.0 mg/kg groups, partial responders had among the lowest normalized peripheral clonal expansion, particularly in CD8+ T cells. At doses of 0.1 to 3.0 mg/kg, clonal expansion of both CD4+ and CD8+ T cells in blood was seen between baseline and week 6. Low levels of normalized T-cell clonal expansion were also seen in some nonresponding patients. Which antigens the clonally expanded peripheral T cells were specific for was not determined.

Genomic DNA was extracted from sorted cells for sequencing of the TCRbeta CDR3 region. TCRbeta CDR3 regions were sequenced using the immunoSEQ Assay. TCRdb limited this immuneACCESS table to in-frame rearrangements with V and J called. A share of clones is missing; checked studies link under half to unresolved V genes, and the rest is unexplained. This sample lists 80,000 or so clones; around nine tenths were detected once. The ten most abundant clones make up roughly 0.17% of the sample. The trial excluded patients who had a history of autoimmune disease or were on systemic immunosuppression. Peripheral blood for TCR sequencing was collected from all dose cohorts at baseline, on cycle 4 day 1, and on cycle 7 day 1. The samples were drawn from a first-in-human, open-label, multicenter phase I dose-escalation trial of ivuxolimab. Adults with locally advanced or metastatic head and neck squamous cell, hepatocellular, melanoma or renal cell carcinoma were enrolled in the trial. CD4+ and CD8+ T cells were sorted separately from peripheral blood before TCR sequencing.

This specimen was CD4+ or CD8+ T cells sorted from blood, taken in a trial of the OX40 agonist ivuxolimab. The source of this sequence is an adult with an advanced solid tumor such as melanoma, head and neck, liver or kidney cancer. This receptor chain uses TRBV5-1 and TRBJ2-1, and the D gene may be TRBD2, 5 bases matching. CDR3 protein: CASSPNSVPNEQFF. The bases read TGCGCCAGCAGCCCTAATAGCGTCCCCAATGAGCAGTTCTTC.